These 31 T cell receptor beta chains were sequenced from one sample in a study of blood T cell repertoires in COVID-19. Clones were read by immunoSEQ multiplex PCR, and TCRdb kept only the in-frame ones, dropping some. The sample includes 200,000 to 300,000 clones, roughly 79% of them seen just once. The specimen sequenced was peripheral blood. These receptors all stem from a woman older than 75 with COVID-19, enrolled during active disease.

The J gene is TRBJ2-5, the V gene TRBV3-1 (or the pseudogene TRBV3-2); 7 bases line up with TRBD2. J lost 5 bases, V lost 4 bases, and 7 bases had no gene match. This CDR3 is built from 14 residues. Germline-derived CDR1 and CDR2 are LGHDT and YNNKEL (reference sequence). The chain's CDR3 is CASSLRAGVETQYF. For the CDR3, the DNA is TGTGCCAGCAGCCTCAGGGCGGGAGTCGAGACCCAGTACTTC.

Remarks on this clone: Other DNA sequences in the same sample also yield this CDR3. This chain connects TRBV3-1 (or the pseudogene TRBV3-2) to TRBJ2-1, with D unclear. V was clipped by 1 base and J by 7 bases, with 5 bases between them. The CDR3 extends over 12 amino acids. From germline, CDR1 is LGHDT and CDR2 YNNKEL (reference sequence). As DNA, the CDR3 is TGTGCCAGCAGCCAAGTTTCGAATGAGCAGTTCTTC. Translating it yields CASSQVSNEQFF.

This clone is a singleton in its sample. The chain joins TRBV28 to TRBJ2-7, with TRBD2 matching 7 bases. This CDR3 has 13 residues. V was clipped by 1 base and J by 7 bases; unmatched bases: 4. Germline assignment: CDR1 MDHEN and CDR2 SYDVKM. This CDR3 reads CASSLSAGQEQYF. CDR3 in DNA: TGTGCCAGCAGTTTATCAGCGGGGCAGGAGCAGTACTTC.

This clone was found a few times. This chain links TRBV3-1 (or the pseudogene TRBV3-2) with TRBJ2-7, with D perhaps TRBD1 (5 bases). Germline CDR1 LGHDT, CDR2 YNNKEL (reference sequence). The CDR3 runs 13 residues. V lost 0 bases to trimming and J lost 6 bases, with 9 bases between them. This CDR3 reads CASSQDLRAEQYF. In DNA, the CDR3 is TGTGCCAGCAGCCAAGATCTCAGGGCCGAGCAGTACTTC.

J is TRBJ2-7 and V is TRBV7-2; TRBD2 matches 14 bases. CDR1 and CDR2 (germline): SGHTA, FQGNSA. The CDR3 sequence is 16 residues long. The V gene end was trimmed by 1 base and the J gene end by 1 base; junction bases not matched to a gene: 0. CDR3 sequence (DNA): TGTGCCAGCAGCTTAGGACTAGCGGGAGGGTCCTACGAGCAGTACTTC. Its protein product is CASSLGLAGGSYEQYF. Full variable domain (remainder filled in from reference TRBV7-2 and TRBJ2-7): GAGVSQSPSNKVTEKGKDVELRCDPISGHTALYWYRQSLGQGLEFLIYFQGNSAPDKSGLPSDRFSAERTGGSVSTLTIQRTQQEDSAVYLCASSLGLAGGSYEQYFGPGTRLTVT.

CDR3 in amino acids: CASSLSGTGFEKLFF. CDR3 coding DNA: TGTGCCAGCAGCTTATCCGGGACAGGATTTGAAAAACTGTTTTTT. The chain has TRBV7-2 and TRBJ1-4; 8 bases agree with TRBD1. CDR3 length: 15 amino acids. Germline lookup yields CDR1 SGHTA and CDR2 FQGNSA. V was pared by 2 bases and J by 7 bases, with 6 bases of the junction left unmatched.

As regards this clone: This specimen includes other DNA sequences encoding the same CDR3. The chain's CDR3 is CASSGLPSYNEQFF. In DNA form, the CDR3 reads TGTGCCAGCAGTGGTCTACCCTCCTACAATGAGCAGTTCTTC. The chain recombines TRBV28 with TRBJ2-1; D gene unclear. V gave up 5 bases and J gave up 0 bases, with 8 bases separating them. Germline CDR1 is MDHEN and CDR2 is SYDVKM. The CDR3 totals 14 residues.

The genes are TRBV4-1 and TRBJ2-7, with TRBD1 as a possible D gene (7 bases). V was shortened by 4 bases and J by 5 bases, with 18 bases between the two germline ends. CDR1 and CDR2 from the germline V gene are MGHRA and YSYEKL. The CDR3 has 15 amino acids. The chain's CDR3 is CASSRKGQGGDEQYF. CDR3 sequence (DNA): TGCGCCAGCAGCCGGAAAGGGCAGGGGGGCGACGAGCAGTACTTC.

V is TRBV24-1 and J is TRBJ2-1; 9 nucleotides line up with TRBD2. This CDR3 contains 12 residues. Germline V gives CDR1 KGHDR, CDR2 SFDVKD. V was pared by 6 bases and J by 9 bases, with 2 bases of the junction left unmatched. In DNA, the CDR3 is TGTGCCACCAGTACGACTAGCGGTGAGCAGTTCTTC. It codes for CATSTTSGEQFF.

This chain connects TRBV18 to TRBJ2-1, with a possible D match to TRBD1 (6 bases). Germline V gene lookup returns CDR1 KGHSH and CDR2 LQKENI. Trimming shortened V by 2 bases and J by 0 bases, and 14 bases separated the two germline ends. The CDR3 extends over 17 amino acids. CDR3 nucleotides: TGTGCCAGCTCACCAACCGGGGCAGGGGTCTCCTACAATGAGCAGTTCTTC. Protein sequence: CASSPTGAGVSYNEQFF.

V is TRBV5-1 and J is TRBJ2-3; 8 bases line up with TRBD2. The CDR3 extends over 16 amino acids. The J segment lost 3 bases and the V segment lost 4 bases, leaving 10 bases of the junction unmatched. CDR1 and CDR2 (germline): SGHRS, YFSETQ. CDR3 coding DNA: TGCGCCAGCAGCACCCATACGGGGGGGCCGACAGATACGCAGTATTTT. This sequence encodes CASSTHTGGPTDTQYF.

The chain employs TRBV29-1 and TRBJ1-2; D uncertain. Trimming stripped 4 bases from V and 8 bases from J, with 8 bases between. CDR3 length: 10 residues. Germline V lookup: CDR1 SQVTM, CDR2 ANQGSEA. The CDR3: CSVGHQGYTF. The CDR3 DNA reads TGCAGCGTTGGACATCAGGGCTACACCTTC.

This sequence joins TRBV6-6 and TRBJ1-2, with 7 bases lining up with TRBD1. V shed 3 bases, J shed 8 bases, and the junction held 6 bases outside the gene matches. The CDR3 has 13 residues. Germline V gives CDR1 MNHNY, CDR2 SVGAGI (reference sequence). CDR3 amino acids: CASSYTGDEGYTF. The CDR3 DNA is TGTGCCAGCAGTTATACAGGGGATGAAGGCTACACCTTC.

This CDR3 is CASSSNREGSNQPQHF. The CDR3 nucleotides read TGTGCCAGCAGTTCTAACAGGGAGGGGAGCAATCAGCCCCAGCATTTT. The V call is TRBV28, the J call TRBJ1-5; maybe TRBD1 (6 bases). This CDR3 is built from 16 residues. The germline CDR1 and CDR2 sequences are MDHEN and SYDVKM. Trimming removed 4 bases at V and 1 base at J, with 14 bases between.

The CDR3 reads CASRLRPLSEAFF. The CDR3 bases are TGTGCCAGCAGATTGCGGCCACTATCTGAAGCTTTCTTT. The rearrangement uses TRBV27 and TRBJ1-1; D uncertain. CDR3 length equals 13 residues. Trimming stripped 6 bases from V and 6 bases from J, with 14 bases between. The V gene's germline CDR1 is MNHEY and CDR2 SMNVEV (reference sequence).

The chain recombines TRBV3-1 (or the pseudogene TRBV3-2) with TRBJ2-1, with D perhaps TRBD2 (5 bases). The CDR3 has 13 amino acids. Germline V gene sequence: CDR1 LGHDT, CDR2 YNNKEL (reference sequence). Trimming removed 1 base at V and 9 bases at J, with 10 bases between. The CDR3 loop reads CASSQALGGEQFF. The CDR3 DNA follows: TGTGCCAGCAGCCAAGCCCTAGGAGGTGAGCAGTTCTTC.

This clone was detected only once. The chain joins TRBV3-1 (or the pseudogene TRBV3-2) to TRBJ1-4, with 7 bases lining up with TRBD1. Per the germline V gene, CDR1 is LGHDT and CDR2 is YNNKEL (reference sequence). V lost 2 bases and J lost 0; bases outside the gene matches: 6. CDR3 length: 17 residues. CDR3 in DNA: TGTGCCAGCAGCCAATTAACAGGGGTTGCAACTAATGAAAAACTGTTTTTT. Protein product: CASSQLTGVATNEKLFF.

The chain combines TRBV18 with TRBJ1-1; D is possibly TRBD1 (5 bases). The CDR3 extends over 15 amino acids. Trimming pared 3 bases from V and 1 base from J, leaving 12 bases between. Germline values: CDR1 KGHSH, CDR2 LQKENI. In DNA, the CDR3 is TGTGCCAGCTCACCCCCGGGCAGGGCGAACACTGAAGCTTTCTTT. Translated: CASSPPGRANTEAFF.

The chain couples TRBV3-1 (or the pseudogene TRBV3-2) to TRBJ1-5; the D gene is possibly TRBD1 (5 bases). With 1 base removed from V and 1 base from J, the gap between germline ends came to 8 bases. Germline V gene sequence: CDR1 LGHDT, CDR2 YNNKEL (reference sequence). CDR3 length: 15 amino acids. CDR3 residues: CASSQVQGSNQPQHF. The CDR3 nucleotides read TGTGCCAGCAGCCAAGTTCAGGGAAGCAATCAGCCCCAGCATTTT.

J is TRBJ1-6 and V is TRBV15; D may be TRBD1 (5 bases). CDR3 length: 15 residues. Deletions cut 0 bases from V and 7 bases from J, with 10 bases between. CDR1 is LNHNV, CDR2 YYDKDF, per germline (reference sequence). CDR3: CATSREGRRNSPLHF. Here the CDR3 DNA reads TGTGCCACCAGCAGAGAGGGGCGACGGAATTCACCCCTCCACTTT.

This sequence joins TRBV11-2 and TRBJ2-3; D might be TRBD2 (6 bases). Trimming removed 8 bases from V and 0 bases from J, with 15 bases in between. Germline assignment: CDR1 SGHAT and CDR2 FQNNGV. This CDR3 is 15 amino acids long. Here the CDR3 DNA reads TGTGCCAGCGGTTTTGGGGGGATTAGCACAGATACGCAGTATTTT. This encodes CASGFGGISTDTQYF.

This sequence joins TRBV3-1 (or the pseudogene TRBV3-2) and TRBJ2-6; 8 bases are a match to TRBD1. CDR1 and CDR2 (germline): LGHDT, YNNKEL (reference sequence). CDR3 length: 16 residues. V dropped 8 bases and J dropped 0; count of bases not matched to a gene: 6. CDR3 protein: CASRQGINSGANVLTF. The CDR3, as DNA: TGTGCCAGCCGACAGGGGATTAACTCTGGGGCCAACGTCCTGACTTTC.

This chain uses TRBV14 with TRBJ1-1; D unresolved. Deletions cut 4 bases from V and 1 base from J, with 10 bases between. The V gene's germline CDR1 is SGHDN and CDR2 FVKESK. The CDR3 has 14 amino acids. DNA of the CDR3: TGTGCCAGCAGCCTGAAGACGGGGAACACTGAAGCTTTCTTT. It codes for CASSLKTGNTEAFF.

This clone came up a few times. CDR3 residues: CASSAGTGFNQPQHF. The CDR3 nucleotides read TGTGCCAGCAGTGCCGGGACAGGGTTCAATCAGCCCCAGCATTTT. This chain uses TRBV28 with TRBJ1-5, with 9 positions matching TRBD1. The J segment lost 3 bases and the V segment lost 5 bases, leaving 5 bases of the junction unmatched. Germline CDR1 reads MDHEN; CDR2 reads SYDVKM. The CDR3 totals 15 residues.

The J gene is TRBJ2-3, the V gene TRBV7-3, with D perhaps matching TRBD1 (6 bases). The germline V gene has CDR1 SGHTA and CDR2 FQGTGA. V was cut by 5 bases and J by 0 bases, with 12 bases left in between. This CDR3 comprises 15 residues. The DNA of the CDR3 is TGTGCCAGCAGCCCGGACAGATCTAGCACAGATACGCAGTATTTT. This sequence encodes CASSPDRSSTDTQYF.

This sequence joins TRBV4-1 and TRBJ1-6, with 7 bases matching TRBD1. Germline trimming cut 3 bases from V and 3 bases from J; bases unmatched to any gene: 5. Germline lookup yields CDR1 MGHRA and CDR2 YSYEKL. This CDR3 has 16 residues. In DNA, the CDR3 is TGCGCCAGCAGCCAGGGACAGCGAATCTATAATTCACCCCTCCACTTT. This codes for CASSQGQRIYNSPLHF.

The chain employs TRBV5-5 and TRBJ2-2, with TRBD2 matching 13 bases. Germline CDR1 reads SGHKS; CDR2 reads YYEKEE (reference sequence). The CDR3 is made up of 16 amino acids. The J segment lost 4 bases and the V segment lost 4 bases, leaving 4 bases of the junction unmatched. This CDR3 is CASSPRTSGSTGELFF. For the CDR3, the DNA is TGTGCCAGCAGCCCTCGGACTAGCGGGAGCACCGGGGAGCTGTTTTTT. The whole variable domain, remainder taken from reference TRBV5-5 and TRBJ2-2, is DAGVTQSPTHLIKTRGQQVTLRCSPISGHKSVSWYQQVLGQGPQFIFQYYEKEERGRGNFPDRFSARQFPNYSSELNVNALLLGDSALYLCASSPRTSGSTGELFFGEGSRLTVL.

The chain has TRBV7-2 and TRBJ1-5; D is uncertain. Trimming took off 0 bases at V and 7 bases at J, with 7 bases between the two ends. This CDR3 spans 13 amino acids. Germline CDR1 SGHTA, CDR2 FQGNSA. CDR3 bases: TGTGCCAGCAGCTTAGCGCACAGCCAGCCCCAGCATTTT. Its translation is CASSLAHSQPQHF.

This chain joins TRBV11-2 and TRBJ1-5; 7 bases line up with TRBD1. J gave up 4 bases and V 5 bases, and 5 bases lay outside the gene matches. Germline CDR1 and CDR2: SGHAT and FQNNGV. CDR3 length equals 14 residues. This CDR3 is CASSPQTGNQPQHF. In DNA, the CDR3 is TGTGCCAGCAGCCCGCAGACAGGGAATCAGCCCCAGCATTTT.

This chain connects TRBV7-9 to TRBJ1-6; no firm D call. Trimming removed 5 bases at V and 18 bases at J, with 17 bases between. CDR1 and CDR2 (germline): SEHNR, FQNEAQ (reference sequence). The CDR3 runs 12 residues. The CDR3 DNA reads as TGTGCCAGCAGCGTCGGTTCCAACCATCCCCACTTT. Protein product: CASSVGSNHPHF.

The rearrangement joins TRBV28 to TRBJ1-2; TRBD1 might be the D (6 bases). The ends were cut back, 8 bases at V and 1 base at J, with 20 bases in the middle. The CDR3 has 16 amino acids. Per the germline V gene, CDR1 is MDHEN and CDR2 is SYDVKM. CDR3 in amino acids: CASLPSSDRSNYGYTF. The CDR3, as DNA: TGTGCCAGCCTCCCCTCATCGGACAGAAGTAACTATGGCTACACCTTC.